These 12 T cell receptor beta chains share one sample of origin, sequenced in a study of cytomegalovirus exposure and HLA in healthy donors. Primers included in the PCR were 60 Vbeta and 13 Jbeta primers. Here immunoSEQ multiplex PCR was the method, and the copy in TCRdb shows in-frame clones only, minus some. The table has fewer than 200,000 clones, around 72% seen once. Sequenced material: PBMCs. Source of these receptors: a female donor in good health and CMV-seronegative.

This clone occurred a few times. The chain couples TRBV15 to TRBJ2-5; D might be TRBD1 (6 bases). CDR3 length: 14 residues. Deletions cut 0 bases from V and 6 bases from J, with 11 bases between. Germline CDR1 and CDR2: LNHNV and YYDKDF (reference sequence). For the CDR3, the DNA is TGTGCCACCAGCAGAGAGGGGGCCCCCCAGACCCAGTACTTC. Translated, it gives CATSREGAPQTQYF.

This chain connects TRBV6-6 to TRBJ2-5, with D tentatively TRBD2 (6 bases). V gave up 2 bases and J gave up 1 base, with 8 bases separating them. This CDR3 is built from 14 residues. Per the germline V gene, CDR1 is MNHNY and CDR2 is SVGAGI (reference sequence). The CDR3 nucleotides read TGTGCCAGCAGTTACCGGACTACCCAAGAGACCCAGTACTTC. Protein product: CASSYRTTQETQYF.

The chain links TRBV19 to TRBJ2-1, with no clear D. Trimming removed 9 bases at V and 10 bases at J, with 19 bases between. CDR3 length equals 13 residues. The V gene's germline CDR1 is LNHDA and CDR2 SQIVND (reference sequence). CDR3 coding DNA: TGTGCCAGCCACGGAAGCTTCCTCGGGGAGCAGTTCTTC. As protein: CASHGSFLGEQFF. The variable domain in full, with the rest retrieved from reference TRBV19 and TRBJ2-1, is DGGITQSPKYLFRKEGQNVTLSCEQNLNHDAMYWYRQDPGQGLRLIYYSQIVNDFQKGDIAEGYSVSREKKESFPLTVTSAQKNPTAFYLCASHGSFLGEQFFGPGTRLTVL.

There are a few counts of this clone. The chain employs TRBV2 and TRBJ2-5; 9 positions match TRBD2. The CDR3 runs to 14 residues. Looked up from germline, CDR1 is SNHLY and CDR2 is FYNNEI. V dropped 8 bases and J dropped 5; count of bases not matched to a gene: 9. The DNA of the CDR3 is TGTGCCAGCCAGGGGCGGGGGGGGCGGGAGACCCAGTACTTC. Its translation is CASQGRGGRETQYF.

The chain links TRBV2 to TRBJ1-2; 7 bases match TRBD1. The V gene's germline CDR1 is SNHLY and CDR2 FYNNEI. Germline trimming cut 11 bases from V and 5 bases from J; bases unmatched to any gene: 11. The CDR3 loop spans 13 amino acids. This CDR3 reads CAQGGSRGYGYTF. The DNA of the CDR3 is TGTGCCCAAGGGGGCAGCCGGGGGTATGGCTACACCTTC. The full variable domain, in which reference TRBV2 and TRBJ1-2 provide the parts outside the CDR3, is EPEVTQTPSHQVTQMGQEVILRCVPISNHLYFYWYRQILGQKVEFLVSFYNNEISEKSEIFDDQFSVERPDGSNFTLKIRSTKLEDSAMYFCAQGGSRGYGYTFGSGTRLTVV.

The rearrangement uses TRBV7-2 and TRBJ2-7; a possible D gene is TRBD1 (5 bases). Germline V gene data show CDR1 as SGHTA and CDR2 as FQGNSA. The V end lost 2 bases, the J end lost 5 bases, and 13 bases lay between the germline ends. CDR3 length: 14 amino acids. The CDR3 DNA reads TGTGCCAGCAGCTTAAGGCTGGGGCTGAACGAGCAGTACTTC. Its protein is CASSLRLGLNEQYF.

This chain's CDR3 is CASSLSSGRSDTQYF. The CDR3 DNA is TGTGCCAGCAGCTTATCTAGCGGGAGATCGGATACGCAGTATTTT. The J gene is TRBJ2-3, the V gene TRBV7-2; 10 bases align to TRBD2. The CDR3 extends over 15 amino acids. CDR1 is SGHTA and CDR2 is FQGNSA in the germline V gene. Losses at the gene ends were 2 bases for V and 6 bases for J; bases not matched to a gene: 5.

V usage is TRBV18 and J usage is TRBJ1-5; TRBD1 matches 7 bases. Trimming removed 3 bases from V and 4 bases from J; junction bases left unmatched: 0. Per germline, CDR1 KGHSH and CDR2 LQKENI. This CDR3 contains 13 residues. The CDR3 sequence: CASSPTGNQPQHF. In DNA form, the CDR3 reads TGTGCCAGCTCACCGACAGGGAATCAGCCCCAGCATTTT.

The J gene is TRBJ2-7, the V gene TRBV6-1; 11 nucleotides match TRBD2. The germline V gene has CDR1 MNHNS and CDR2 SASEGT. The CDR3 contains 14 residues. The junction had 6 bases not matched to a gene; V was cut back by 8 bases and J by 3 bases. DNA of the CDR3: TGTGCCAGCTCAACTCTAGCGGGAGGCTACGAGCAGTACTTC. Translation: CASSTLAGGYEQYF.

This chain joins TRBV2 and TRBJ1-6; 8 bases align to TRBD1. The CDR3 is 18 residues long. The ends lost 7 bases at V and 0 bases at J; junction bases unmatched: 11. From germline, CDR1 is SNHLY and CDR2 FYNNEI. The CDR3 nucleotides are TGTGCCAGCAACCAACCCCGGGACAGGAGCTCCTATAATTCACCCCTCCACTTT. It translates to CASNQPRDRSSYNSPLHF.

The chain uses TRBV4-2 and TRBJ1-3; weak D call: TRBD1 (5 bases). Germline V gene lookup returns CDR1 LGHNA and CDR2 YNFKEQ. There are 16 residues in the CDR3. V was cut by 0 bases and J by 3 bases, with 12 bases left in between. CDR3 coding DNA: TGTGCCAGCAGCCAAGAGCAGGGTAAAGGTGGAAACACCATATATTTT. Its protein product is CASSQEQGKGGNTIYF.

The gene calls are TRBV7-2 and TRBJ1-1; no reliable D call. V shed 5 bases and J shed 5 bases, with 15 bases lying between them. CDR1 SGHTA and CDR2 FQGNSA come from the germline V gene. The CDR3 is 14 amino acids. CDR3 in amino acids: CASSDYTGITEAFF. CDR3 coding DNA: TGTGCCAGCAGCGACTACACCGGGATAACTGAAGCTTTCTTT.